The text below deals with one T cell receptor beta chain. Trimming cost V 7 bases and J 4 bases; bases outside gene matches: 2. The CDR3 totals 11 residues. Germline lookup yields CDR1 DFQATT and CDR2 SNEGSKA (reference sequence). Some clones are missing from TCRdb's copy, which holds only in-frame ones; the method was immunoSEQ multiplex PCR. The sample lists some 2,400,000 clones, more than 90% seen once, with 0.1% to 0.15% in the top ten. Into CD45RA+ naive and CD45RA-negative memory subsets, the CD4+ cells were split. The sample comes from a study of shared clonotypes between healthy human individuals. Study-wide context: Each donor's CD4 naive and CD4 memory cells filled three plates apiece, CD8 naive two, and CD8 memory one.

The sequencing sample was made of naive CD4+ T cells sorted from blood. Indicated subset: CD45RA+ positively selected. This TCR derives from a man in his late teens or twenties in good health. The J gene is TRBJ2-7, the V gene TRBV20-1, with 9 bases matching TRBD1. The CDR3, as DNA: TGCAGTGGGGGACAGGGTTACGAGCAGTACTTC. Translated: CSGGQGYEQYF.